A selection of T cell receptor beta chains follows, all from one sample in a study of technical replicates of blood from a handful of donors. Assay: immunoSEQ multiplex PCR; the TCRdb copy retains only in-frame clones and omits some. The table shows about 73,000 clones, with 90% to 95% occurring only once. Sequenced sample: PBMCs. The receptors originated from a human donor in good health. Some clones in this sample may be carry-over from other donors' samples. The CDR3 runs from the conserved cysteine through the conserved F or W. Each record gives: V gene, D gene, J gene, clone size, CDR3 DNA, CDR3 protein. The D gene is left open where the match is weak. Expanded clones are given a class, and other clones once, few, many or no size at all.

V: TRBV10-3
D: -
J: TRBJ1-5
size: -
DNA: TGTGCCATCAATATAACGAGTGCGGCCTTCCCCCAGCATTTT
CDR3: CAINITSAAFPQHF

V: TRBV7-9
D: -
J: TRBJ1-4
size: -
DNA: TGTGCCAGCAGCTTAGTATTACAGGTGGACGAAAAACTGTTTTTT
CDR3: CASSLVLQVDEKLFF

V: TRBV7-8
D: -
J: TRBJ1-2
size: -
DNA: TGTGCCAGCAGCCAGGGCCCCCCCGGGGGGCAGGGTGGCTACACCTTC
CDR3: CASSQGPPGGQGGYTF

V: TRBV27
D: TRBD1
J: TRBJ2-1
size: -
DNA: TGTGCCAGCAGTTTATACCCAGGGGGTGGTAGGAATGAGCAGTTCTTC
CDR3: CASSLYPGGGRNEQFF

V: TRBV2
D: -
J: TRBJ1-4
size: -
DNA: TGTGCCAGCAGTGGACGGACAGTGGGAAAACTGTTTTTT
CDR3: CASSGRTVGKLFF

V: TRBV10-3
D: TRBD1
J: TRBJ1-1
size: -
DNA: TGTGCCATCTCCCAGGACAGGGCTCTTTTGGCTTTCTTT
CDR3: CAISQDRALLAFF

V: TRBV7-3
D: -
J: TRBJ2-5
size: -
DNA: TGTGCCAGCAGCCTGAATGGAGTAGGGGCAGAGACCCAGTACTTC
CDR3: CASSLNGVGAETQYF

V: TRBV25-1
D: -
J: TRBJ2-3
size: -
DNA: TGTGCCAGCAGTGCAAGAACGAGGGATACGCAGTATTTT
CDR3: CASSARTRDTQYF

V: TRBV30
D: -
J: TRBJ1-1
size: few
DNA: TGTGCCTGGAGTGTACACAGCCCAATTGAAGCTTTCTTT
CDR3: CAWSVHSPIEAFF

V: TRBV30
D: -
J: TRBJ1-1
size: -
DNA: TGTGCCTGGTGCCCTGGCCAACGCACTGAAGCTTTCTTT
CDR3: CAWCPGQRTEAFF

V: TRBV19
D: TRBD1
J: TRBJ1-1
size: -
DNA: TGTGCCAGTACCCTCGGACAGGGGAGTCTAGTGGGGACTGAAGCTTTCTTT
CDR3: CASTLGQGSLVGTEAFF

V: TRBV5-1
D: -
J: TRBJ2-7
size: -
DNA: TGCGCCAGCAGCTTGGCCCCCGCGCTAACCAGGGGGGCAGCATACGAGCAGTACTTC
CDR3: CASSLAPALTRGAAYEQYF

V: TRBV5-6
D: -
J: TRBJ2-5
size: few
DNA: TGTGCCAGCAGCTTGAGAGGTCTCCATGTGGAGACCCAGTACTTC
CDR3: CASSLRGLHVETQYF

V: TRBV2
D: TRBD2
J: TRBJ2-1
size: -
DNA: TGTGCCAGCAGGGGGTTTCCGGGACTAGCGGGAGTAAATGAGCAGTTCTTC
CDR3: CASRGFPGLAGVNEQFF

V: TRBV9
D: TRBD2
J: TRBJ2-5
size: -
DNA: TGTGCCAGCAGCCCCCGACTAGCGGGGGGTGAGACCCAGTACTTC
CDR3: CASSPRLAGGETQYF

V: TRBV6-5
D: -
J: TRBJ1-2
size: -
DNA: TGTGCCAGCAGTTCCACGACAGGTGGCTACACCTTC
CDR3: CASSSTTGGYTF

V: TRBV29-1
D: TRBD1
J: TRBJ1-1
size: -
DNA: TGCAACCGACAGGGGGCGGCTGACACTGAAGCTTTCTTT
CDR3: CNRQGAADTEAFF

V: TRBV6-1
D: -
J: TRBJ1-5
size: once
DNA: TGTGGGACAAAAGGAGTATTCCAGCCCCAGCATTTT
CDR3: CGTKGVFQPQHF

V: TRBV19
D: -
J: TRBJ2-1
size: -
DNA: TGTGCCAGTAGTTTCGGACAGTTACGTGAGCAGTTCTTC
CDR3: CASSFGQLREQFF